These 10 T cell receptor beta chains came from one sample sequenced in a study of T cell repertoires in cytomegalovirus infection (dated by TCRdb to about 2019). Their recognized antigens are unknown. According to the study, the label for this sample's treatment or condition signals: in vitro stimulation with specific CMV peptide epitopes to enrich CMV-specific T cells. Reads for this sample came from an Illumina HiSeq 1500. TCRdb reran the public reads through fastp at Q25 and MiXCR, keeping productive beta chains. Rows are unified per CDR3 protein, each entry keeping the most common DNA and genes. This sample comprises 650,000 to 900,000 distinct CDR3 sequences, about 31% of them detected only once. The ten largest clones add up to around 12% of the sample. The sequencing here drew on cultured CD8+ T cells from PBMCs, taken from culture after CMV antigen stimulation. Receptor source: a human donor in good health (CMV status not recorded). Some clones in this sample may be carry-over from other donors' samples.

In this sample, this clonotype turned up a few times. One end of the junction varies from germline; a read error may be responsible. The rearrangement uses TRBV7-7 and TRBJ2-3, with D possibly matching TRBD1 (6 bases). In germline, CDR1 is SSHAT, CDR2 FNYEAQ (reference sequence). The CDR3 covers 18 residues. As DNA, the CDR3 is TGTGCTAGCAACGACCGTGGGGGACATCGGGAATACACAGATACGCAGTATTTT. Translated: CASNDRGGHREYTDTQYF.

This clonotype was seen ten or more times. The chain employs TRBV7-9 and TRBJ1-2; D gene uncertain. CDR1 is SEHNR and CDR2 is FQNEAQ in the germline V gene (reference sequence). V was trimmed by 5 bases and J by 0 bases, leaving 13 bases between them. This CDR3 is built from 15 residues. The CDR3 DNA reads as TGTGCCAGCAGCCTCGACTTCCCTGCTAACTATGGCTACACCTTC. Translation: CASSLDFPANYGYTF. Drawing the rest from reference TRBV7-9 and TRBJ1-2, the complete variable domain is DTGVSQNPRHKITKRGQNVTFRCDPISEHNRLYWYRQTLGQGPEFLTYFQNEAQLEKSRLLSDRFSAERPKGSFSTLEIQRTEQGDSAMYLCASSLDFPANYGYTFGSGTRLTVV.

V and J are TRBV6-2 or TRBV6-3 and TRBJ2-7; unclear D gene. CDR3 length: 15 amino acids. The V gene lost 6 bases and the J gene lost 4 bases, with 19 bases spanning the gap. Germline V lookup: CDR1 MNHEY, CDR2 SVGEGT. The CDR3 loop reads CASRPLAGWEYEQYF. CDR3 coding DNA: TGTGCCAGCAGGCCCCTGGCAGGATGGGAATACGAGCAGTACTTC.

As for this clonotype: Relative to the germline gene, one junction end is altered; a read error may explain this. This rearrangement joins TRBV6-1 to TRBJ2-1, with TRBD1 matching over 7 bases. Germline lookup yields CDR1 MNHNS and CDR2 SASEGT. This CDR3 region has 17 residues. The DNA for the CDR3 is TGTGTCAGCACGGGGACAGCAAAGATTAGGTTCCGCAATGAGCAGTTCTTC. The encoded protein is CVSTGTAKIRFRNEQFF.

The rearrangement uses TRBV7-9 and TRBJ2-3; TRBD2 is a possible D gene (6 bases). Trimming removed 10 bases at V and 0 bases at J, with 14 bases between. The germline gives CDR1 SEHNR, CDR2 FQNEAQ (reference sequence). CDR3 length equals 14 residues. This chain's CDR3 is CATPGGPSTDTQYF. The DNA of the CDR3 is TGTGCCACCCCCGGGGGACCTAGCACAGATACGCAGTATTTT.

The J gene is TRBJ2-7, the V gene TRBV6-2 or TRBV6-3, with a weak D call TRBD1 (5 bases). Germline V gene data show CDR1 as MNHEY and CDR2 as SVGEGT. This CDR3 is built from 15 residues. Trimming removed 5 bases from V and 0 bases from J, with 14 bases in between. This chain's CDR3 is CASSGIQVNSYEQYV. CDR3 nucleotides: TGTGCCAGCAGTGGAATACAGGTCAACTCCTACGAGCAGTACGTC.

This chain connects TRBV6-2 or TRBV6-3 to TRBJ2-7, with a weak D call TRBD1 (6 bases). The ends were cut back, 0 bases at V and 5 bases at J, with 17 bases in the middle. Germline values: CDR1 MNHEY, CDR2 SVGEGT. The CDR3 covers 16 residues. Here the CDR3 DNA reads TGTGCCAGCAGTTACTCGAAGTCGTTGGGGGCCAACGAGCAGTACGTC. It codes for CASSYSKSLGANEQYV.

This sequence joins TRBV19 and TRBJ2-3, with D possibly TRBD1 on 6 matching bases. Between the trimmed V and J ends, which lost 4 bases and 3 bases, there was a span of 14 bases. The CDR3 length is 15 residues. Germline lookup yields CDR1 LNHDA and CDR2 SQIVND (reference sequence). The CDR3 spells CASSTDGRGTDTQYF. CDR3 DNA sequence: TGTGCCAGTAGTACGGACGGAAGGGGGACAGATACGCAGTATTTT.

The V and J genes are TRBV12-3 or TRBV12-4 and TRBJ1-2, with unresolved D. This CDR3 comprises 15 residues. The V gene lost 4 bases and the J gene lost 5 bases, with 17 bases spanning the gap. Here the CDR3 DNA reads TGTGCCAGCAGTTCCGGACTCCCGGGAAAATATGGCTACACCTTC. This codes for CASSSGLPGKYGYTF.

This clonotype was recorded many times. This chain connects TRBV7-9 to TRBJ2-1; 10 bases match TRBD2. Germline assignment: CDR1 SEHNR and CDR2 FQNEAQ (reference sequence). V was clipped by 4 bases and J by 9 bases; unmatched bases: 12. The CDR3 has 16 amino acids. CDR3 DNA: TGTGCCAGCAGCTCACCTAGGGCTAGCGGGGGAAGTGAGCAGTTCTTC. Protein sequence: CASSSPRASGGSEQFF.